This T cell receptor beta chain was profiled in a study of CXCR3 chemokines and chemotherapy response in bladder cancer (dated by TCRdb to the early 2020s). A note on the overall study: The study examined whether intratumoral CXCR3 chemokine system activity predicted chemotherapy response in human bladder cancer.

The CDR3 numbers 14 residues from cysteine through phenylalanine. The kept DNA is CDR3 alone, 42 bases in frame from the first base. V is reduced by 0 bases and J by 6 bases, leaving a spacing of 7 bases between them. For CDR1 and CDR2, the germline V gene lists SGHDT and YYEEEE. This clonotype was counted at least ten times. Its antigen remains unidentified. The input lacks base qualities; no much larger clone sits a single base away. Libraries were prepared through PCR. Instrument used: Illumina HiSeq 2500. TCRdb reprocessing: public reads trimmed at Q25 with fastp, clones called with MiXCR, in-frame beta chains kept. Each entry merges the rows of one CDR3 protein and shows their most common DNA and genes. This sample is represented by 8,000 or so distinct CDR3 sequences; around 12% of them were singletons. Jointly, the top ten make up roughly 15% of the sample.

This sequence originates from a human donor with bladder cancer that responded to neoadjuvant chemotherapy. The specimen was collected from a patient whose treatment included neoadjuvant chemotherapy. In this chain, TRBV5-6 is recombined with TRBJ1-6, with no confidently assigned D gene. This receptor has the CDR3 CASSLVRANSPLHF. In nucleotide form, the sequence is TGTGCCAGCAGCTTGGTGCGGGCTAATTCACCCCTCCACTTT.